This T cell receptor (beta chain) was found in a study of blood T cell repertoires in COVID-19. The overall study: PBMCs, B-cell-depleted T cells, or T cells provided the cDNA or gDNA that made up the material.

The protocol was immunoSEQ multiplex PCR, while the TCRdb copy is restricted to in-frame clones and leaves out a portion. The profile covers roughly 200,000 clones, with around 77% appearing a single time and 5% to 8.5% taken by the ten largest. The CDR3 length is 14 residues. Per germline, CDR1 SGHTA and CDR2 FQGNSA. V was cut by 3 bases and J by 7 bases, with 12 bases left in between. The source material was peripheral blood. This TCR derives from a man between 70 and 80 years old with active or convalescent COVID-19. V gene TRBV7-2 combines with J gene TRBJ1-4; no clear D. The CDR3 sequence is CASSFSGGGEKLFF. In DNA form, the CDR3 reads TGTGCCAGCAGCTTCTCGGGTGGAGGTGAAAAACTGTTTTTT.